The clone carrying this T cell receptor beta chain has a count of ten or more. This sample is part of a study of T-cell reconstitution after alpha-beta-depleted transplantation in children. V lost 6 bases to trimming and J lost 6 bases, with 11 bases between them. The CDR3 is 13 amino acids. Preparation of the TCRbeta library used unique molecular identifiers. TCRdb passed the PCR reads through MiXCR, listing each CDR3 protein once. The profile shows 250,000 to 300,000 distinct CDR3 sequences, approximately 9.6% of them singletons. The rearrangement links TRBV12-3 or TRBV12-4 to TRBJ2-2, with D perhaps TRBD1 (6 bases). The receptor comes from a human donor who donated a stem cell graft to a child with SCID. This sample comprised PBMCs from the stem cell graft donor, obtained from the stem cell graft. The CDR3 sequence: CASSFQGPGELFF. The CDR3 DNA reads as TGTGCCAGCAGCTTTCAGGGGCCCGGGGAGCTGTTTTTT.